A selection of T cell receptor beta chains follows, all from one sample in a study of cytomegalovirus exposure and HLA in healthy donors. The assay was immunoSEQ multiplex PCR, and TCRdb's table has in-frame clones only and misses some. The table lists over 45,000 clones, under 95% of them singletons. The sequenced material came from PBMCs. All receptors derive from a man aged 18 to 29 in good health and CMV-seronegative. The CDR3 runs from the conserved cysteine through the conserved F or W. A D gene is named only where the DNA matches it firmly. The size entry is marked missing in some rows and otherwise reads once, few, many or a size class.

clone size: NA; D gene: NA; CDR3 length: 18; J gene: TRBJ2-3; V gene: TRBV12-2; CDR3 protein: CASRLWDRGGHGTDTQYF; CDR3 DNA: TGTGCAAGTCGCTTATGGGACAGGGGTGGGCACGGCACAGATACGCAGTATTTT
clone size: NA; D gene: NA; CDR3 length: 15; J gene: TRBJ2-7; V gene: TRBV15; CDR3 protein: CATSREFRSSYEQYF; CDR3 DNA: TGTGCCACCAGCAGAGAATTCAGAAGCTCCTACGAGCAGTACTTC
clone size: NA; D gene: NA; CDR3 length: 18; J gene: TRBJ2-2; V gene: TRBV4-3; CDR3 protein: CASSQDGLQGEATGELFF; CDR3 DNA: TGCGCCAGCAGCCAAGATGGGTTGCAGGGGGAGGCCACCGGGGAGCTGTTTTTT
clone size: NA; D gene: TRBD1; CDR3 length: 14; J gene: TRBJ2-7; V gene: TRBV28; CDR3 protein: CASRQPDRTFEQYF; CDR3 DNA: TGTGCCAGCAGGCAACCGGACAGGACCTTTGAGCAGTACTTC
clone size: few; D gene: TRBD2; CDR3 length: 15; J gene: TRBJ2-1; V gene: TRBV10-2; CDR3 protein: CASSTPGEGINEQFF; CDR3 DNA: TGCGCCAGCTCCACTCCCGGGGAGGGCATCAATGAGCAGTTCTTC
clone size: NA; D gene: NA; CDR3 length: 11; J gene: TRBJ2-1; V gene: TRBV2; CDR3 protein: CASSGGYEQFF; CDR3 DNA: TGTGCCAGCTCCGGGGGTTATGAGCAGTTCTTC
clone size: NA; D gene: NA; CDR3 length: 11; J gene: TRBJ1-3; V gene: TRBV27; CDR3 protein: CASSSGQRKRF; CDR3 DNA: TGTGCCAGCAGTTCCGGACAGAGGAAGAGATTT
clone size: NA; D gene: NA; CDR3 length: 17; J gene: TRBJ2-5; V gene: TRBV21-1; CDR3 protein: CASSKGLAGVLGETQYF; CDR3 DNA: TGTGCCAGCAGCAAAGGTCTAGCGGGAGTCCTGGGGGAGACCCAGTACTTC
clone size: few; D gene: NA; CDR3 length: 14; J gene: TRBJ2-7; V gene: TRBV18; CDR3 protein: CASSPGSSAHEQYF; CDR3 DNA: TGTGCCAGCTCACCAGGATCTAGCGCCCACGAGCAGTACTTC
clone size: NA; D gene: NA; CDR3 length: 14; J gene: TRBJ2-1; V gene: TRBV7-9; CDR3 protein: CASRETGIYNEQFF; CDR3 DNA: TGTGCCAGCAGGGAGACGGGGATCTACAATGAGCAGTTCTTC
clone size: NA; D gene: NA; CDR3 length: 16; J gene: TRBJ1-5; V gene: TRBV28; CDR3 protein: CASSSERAGGHQPQHF; CDR3 DNA: TGTGCCAGCAGTTCGGAACGGGCGGGGGGCCATCAGCCCCAGCATTTT
clone size: NA; D gene: NA; CDR3 length: 13; J gene: TRBJ2-3; V gene: TRBV5-4; CDR3 protein: CASTVSLTDTQYF; CDR3 DNA: TGTGCCAGCACTGTGAGTTTGACAGATACGCAGTATTTT
clone size: once; D gene: TRBD2; CDR3 length: 19; J gene: TRBJ2-5; V gene: TRBV19; CDR3 protein: CASSIDGFGSSGRGETQYF; CDR3 DNA: TGTGCCAGTAGTATAGATGGGTTCGGTAGTAGCGGGAGGGGAGAGACCCAGTACTTC
clone size: NA; D gene: TRBD1; CDR3 length: 16; J gene: TRBJ2-7; V gene: TRBV5-1; CDR3 protein: CASRTTGDRGSYEQYF; CDR3 DNA: TGCGCCAGCAGGACCACGGGGGACAGGGGAAGCTACGAGCAGTACTTC
clone size: NA; D gene: TRBD1; CDR3 length: 15; J gene: TRBJ1-2; V gene: TRBV4-1; CDR3 protein: CASRQTGDDFYGYTF; CDR3 DNA: TGCGCCAGCAGGCAGACAGGGGACGACTTCTATGGCTACACCTTC
clone size: NA; D gene: TRBD1; CDR3 length: 16; J gene: TRBJ1-5; V gene: TRBV7-2; CDR3 protein: CASSPRTGAGNQPQHF; CDR3 DNA: TGTGCCAGCAGCCCACGGACAGGGGCGGGCAATCAGCCCCAGCATTTT
clone size: NA; D gene: TRBD1; CDR3 length: 13; J gene: TRBJ2-1; V gene: TRBV6-1; CDR3 protein: CASRKTGGEEQFF; CDR3 DNA: TGTGCCAGCAGAAAGACAGGGGGCGAGGAGCAGTTCTTC
clone size: NA; D gene: NA; CDR3 length: 17; J gene: TRBJ2-1; V gene: TRBV28; CDR3 protein: CASSFNDVGVRRNEQFF; CDR3 DNA: TGTGCCAGCAGTTTTAACGATGTGGGAGTACGACGCAATGAGCAGTTCTTC
clone size: NA; D gene: NA; CDR3 length: 16; J gene: TRBJ2-3; V gene: TRBV27; CDR3 protein: CASSLFRDLEEDTQYF; CDR3 DNA: TGTGCCAGCAGTTTATTCCGGGACTTAGAAGAAGATACGCAGTATTTT
clone size: NA; D gene: TRBD1; CDR3 length: 14; J gene: TRBJ1-1; V gene: TRBV27; CDR3 protein: CASSPAGTVIEAFF; CDR3 DNA: TGTGCCAGCAGTCCGGCCGGGACAGTGATTGAAGCTTTCTTT
clone size: NA; D gene: NA; CDR3 length: 13; J gene: TRBJ1-2; V gene: TRBV2; CDR3 protein: CASSGTVVNGYTF; CDR3 DNA: TGTGCCAGCAGTGGCACAGTCGTTAATGGCTACACCTTC
clone size: NA; D gene: TRBD1; CDR3 length: 15; J gene: TRBJ1-5; V gene: TRBV19; CDR3 protein: CASSIDRGLNQPQHF; CDR3 DNA: TGTGCCAGTAGTATTGATAGGGGGCTCAATCAGCCCCAGCATTTT
clone size: NA; D gene: TRBD2; CDR3 length: 17; J gene: TRBJ2-1; V gene: TRBV6-1; CDR3 protein: CASSEALGRLAGGEQFF; CDR3 DNA: TGTGCCAGCAGTGAAGCGCTCGGGAGACTAGCGGGAGGCGAGCAGTTCTTC
clone size: NA; D gene: NA; CDR3 length: 16; J gene: TRBJ2-3; V gene: TRBV9; CDR3 protein: CASSFDPQRELDTQYF; CDR3 DNA: TGTGCCAGCAGCTTCGACCCCCAACGGGAACTAGATACGCAGTATTTT
clone size: NA; D gene: TRBD1; CDR3 length: 14; J gene: TRBJ2-3; V gene: TRBV7-2; CDR3 protein: CASSLGQVTDTQYF; CDR3 DNA: TGTGCCAGCAGCCTCGGACAGGTCACAGATACGCAGTATTTT
clone size: NA; D gene: NA; CDR3 length: 11; J gene: TRBJ2-7; V gene: TRBV7-6; CDR3 protein: CASSFGAEQYF; CDR3 DNA: TGTGCCAGCAGCTTCGGTGCCGAGCAGTACTTC
clone size: NA; D gene: NA; CDR3 length: 17; J gene: TRBJ2-3; V gene: TRBV27; CDR3 protein: CASSLYPPRVLSHTQYF; CDR3 DNA: TGTGCCAGCAGTTTGTACCCCCCGAGGGTGCTGTCTCATACGCAGTATTTT
clone size: NA; D gene: NA; CDR3 length: 13; J gene: TRBJ1-2; V gene: TRBV5-8; CDR3 protein: CASQYSTSYGYTF; CDR3 DNA: TGTGCCAGCCAGTATTCCACCAGCTATGGCTACACCTTC
clone size: once; D gene: TRBD2; CDR3 length: 17; J gene: TRBJ2-3; V gene: TRBV4-2; CDR3 protein: CASSQDFRRELPDTQYF; CDR3 DNA: TGTGCCAGCAGCCAAGATTTTAGGCGGGAGTTGCCAGATACGCAGTATTTT
clone size: NA; D gene: TRBD2; CDR3 length: 14; J gene: TRBJ2-3; V gene: TRBV30; CDR3 protein: CAWGPSGRADTQYF; CDR3 DNA: TGTGCCTGGGGACCTAGCGGGAGAGCAGATACGCAGTATTTT
clone size: NA; D gene: TRBD1; CDR3 length: 18; J gene: TRBJ1-4; V gene: TRBV15; CDR3 protein: CATSRDQTQGGSNEKLFF; CDR3 DNA: TGTGCCACCAGCAGAGATCAAACCCAGGGGGGTTCTAATGAAAAACTGTTTTTT
clone size: NA; D gene: NA; CDR3 length: 14; J gene: TRBJ2-5; V gene: TRBV25-1; CDR3 protein: CASTSLGSKETQYF; CDR3 DNA: TGTGCCAGCACTAGTCTGGGGAGCAAAGAGACCCAGTACTTC
clone size: NA; D gene: TRBD1; CDR3 length: 15; J gene: TRBJ1-5; V gene: TRBV2; CDR3 protein: CASSESARGLGPQHF; CDR3 DNA: TGTGCCAGCAGTGAATCGGCCAGGGGGCTCGGACCCCAGCATTTT
clone size: once; D gene: NA; CDR3 length: 16; J gene: TRBJ2-1; V gene: TRBV4-3; CDR3 protein: CASSQVTGPNYNEQFF; CDR3 DNA: TGCGCCAGCAGCCAAGTAACAGGGCCGAATTACAATGAGCAGTTCTTC
clone size: NA; D gene: TRBD1; CDR3 length: 14; J gene: TRBJ2-7; V gene: TRBV30; CDR3 protein: CAWIRTGASYEQYF; CDR3 DNA: TGTGCCTGGATCCGGACAGGGGCGTCCTACGAGCAGTACTTC
clone size: NA; D gene: NA; CDR3 length: 15; J gene: TRBJ1-1; V gene: TRBV6-5; CDR3 protein: CASSSNPQGFTEAFF; CDR3 DNA: TGTGCCAGCAGCTCCAATCCGCAGGGATTCACTGAAGCTTTCTTT
clone size: NA; D gene: TRBD1; CDR3 length: 17; J gene: TRBJ2-7; V gene: TRBV12-5; CDR3 protein: CASGLQGVVDLTYEQYF; CDR3 DNA: TGTGCTAGTGGTCTCCAGGGGGTTGTGGACCTGACCTACGAGCAGTACTTC
clone size: NA; D gene: NA; CDR3 length: 13; J gene: TRBJ1-1; V gene: TRBV2; CDR3 protein: CASSGQEITEAFF; CDR3 DNA: TGTGCCAGCAGTGGCCAGGAAATCACTGAAGCTTTCTTT
clone size: NA; D gene: TRBD2; CDR3 length: 13; J gene: TRBJ2-7; V gene: TRBV6-1; CDR3 protein: CASIGTSGYEQYF; CDR3 DNA: TGTGCCAGCATAGGGACTAGCGGGTACGAGCAGTACTTC
clone size: NA; D gene: NA; CDR3 length: 20; J gene: TRBJ2-7; V gene: TRBV21-1; CDR3 protein: CASSTPHRGPSSGSVYEQYF; CDR3 DNA: TGTGCCAGCAGCACCCCTCACAGGGGGCCATCGAGCGGGAGCGTTTACGAGCAGTACTTC
clone size: NA; D gene: TRBD1; CDR3 length: 14; J gene: TRBJ1-1; V gene: TRBV5-4; CDR3 protein: CASSYGTGNTEAFF; CDR3 DNA: TGTGCCAGCAGCTATGGGACAGGGAACACTGAAGCTTTCTTT
clone size: NA; D gene: TRBD1; CDR3 length: 13; J gene: TRBJ1-3; V gene: TRBV4-3; CDR3 protein: CASSPSQGDTIYF; CDR3 DNA: TGCGCCAGCAGCCCGTCCCAGGGGGACACCATATATTTT
clone size: NA; D gene: TRBD2; CDR3 length: 19; J gene: TRBJ2-2; V gene: TRBV7-9; CDR3 protein: CASSLGDASGRSNTGELFF; CDR3 DNA: TGTGCCAGCAGCTTAGGGGATGCTAGCGGGAGGTCGAACACCGGGGAGCTGTTTTTT
clone size: NA; D gene: NA; CDR3 length: 15; J gene: TRBJ2-3; V gene: TRBV5-1; CDR3 protein: CASSLDYSPTDTQYF; CDR3 DNA: TGCGCCAGCAGCTTGGACTATTCCCCGACAGATACGCAGTATTTT